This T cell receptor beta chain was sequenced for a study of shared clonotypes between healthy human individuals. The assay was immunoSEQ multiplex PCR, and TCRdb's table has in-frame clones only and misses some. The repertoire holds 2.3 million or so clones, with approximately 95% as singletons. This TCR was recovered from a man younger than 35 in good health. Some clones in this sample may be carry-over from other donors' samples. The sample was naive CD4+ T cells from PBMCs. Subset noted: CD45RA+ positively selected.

CDR3 nucleotides: TGTGCCAGCAGCTTCCGTAGAGGGACCTCCTACGAGCAGTACTTC. It translates to CASSFRRGTSYEQYF. The chain carries TRBV11-2 and TRBJ2-7, with D perhaps given as TRBD1 or TRBD2 (5 bases each). Trimming pared 3 bases from V and 0 bases from J, leaving 12 bases between. The length of the CDR3 is 15 residues. Germline-derived CDR1 and CDR2 are SGHAT and FQNNGV.